The clone carrying this T cell receptor beta chain appeared once. The target antigen is unknown. The sample is drawn from a study of cytomegalovirus exposure and HLA in healthy donors. Findings and limits, study-wide: A later analysis showed that HLA-associated TCR beta chains had undergone more clonal expansion than equally common others. Listed as cytomegalovirus-associated were 150 to 200 TCR beta chains. Most TCRs appeared rarely, but some public TCRs recurred in many donors. Across donors, presence/absence analyses took sequencing depth to be roughly uniform.

13 Jbeta primers and 60 Vbeta primers were used for the PCR. Assay: immunoSEQ multiplex PCR; the TCRdb copy retains only in-frame clones and omits some. The table lists more than 110,000 clones, 75% to 80% of them singletons. The CDR3 runs to 13 residues. CDR1 MNHEY and CDR2 SMNVEV come from the germline V gene (reference sequence). The TCR sequence derives from a male donor in good health and CMV-seronegative. Sequenced input: PBMCs. The chain has TRBV27 and TRBJ2-7, with 9 bases fitting TRBD2. Here the CDR3 reads CASRAGGKYEQYF. CDR3 nucleotide sequence: TGTGCTTCGCGAGCGGGAGGAAAGTACGAGCAGTACTTC.